The next 31 T cell receptor beta chains were all read from a single sample in a study of cytomegalovirus exposure and HLA in healthy donors (dated 2017 in TCRdb). Receptor libraries were prepared by the immunoSEQ multiplex PCR assay. For the multiplex PCR, a mixture combining 60 forward primers for TCR Vbeta segments and 13 reverse primers for TCR Jbeta segments was used. The source is immuneACCESS, and TCRdb retained only in-frame sequences with V and J called. Part of the clones is not carried over; for the studies checked, unresolved V genes explain less than half of this, and the remainder is unexplained. Counted in this sample were about 140,000 clones; about 76% of them appeared once. The top ten hold 3.5% to 5% of the sample. The sample comprised PBMCs. The receptors shown here come from a man younger than 35 in good health and CMV-seronegative.

This rearrangement joins TRBV30 to TRBJ2-7; the match to TRBD2 covers 8 bases. J gave up 0 bases and V 0 bases, and 7 bases lay outside the gene matches. Germline assignment: CDR1 GTSNPN and CDR2 SVGIG (reference sequence). This CDR3 region has 16 residues. The CDR3, as DNA: TGTGCCTGGAGTGTATCTCGCACTAGCGGCTCCTACGAGCAGTACTTC. Its protein product is CAWSVSRTSGSYEQYF.

This clone was picked up many times. The J gene is TRBJ1-1, the V gene TRBV5-1; TRBD1 aligns across 7 bases. The CDR3 covers 13 residues. Germline V gene data show CDR1 as SGHRS and CDR2 as YFSETQ. Trimming removed 6 bases from V and 5 bases from J; junction bases left unmatched: 7. The CDR3 DNA is TGCGCCAGCACGGACAGGTATGGGACTGAAGCTTTCTTT. Its protein is CASTDRYGTEAFF.

The chain is built from TRBV6-5 and TRBJ2-1; 8 bases align to TRBD1. The CDR3 has 15 residues. In germline, CDR1 is MNHEY, CDR2 SVGAGI. The junction had 11 bases not matched to a gene; V was cut back by 3 bases and J by 10 bases. CDR3 sequence (DNA): TGTGCCAGCAGTTATTCCCGGACAGGGCTAGGGGAGCAGTTCTTC. Translated, it gives CASSYSRTGLGEQFF.

This chain connects TRBV7-2 to TRBJ1-1, with 8 bases matching TRBD1. Per germline, CDR1 SGHTA and CDR2 FQGNSA. CDR3 length: 16 residues. J lost 1 base, V lost 6 bases, and 10 bases had no gene match. Here the CDR3 DNA reads TGTGCCAGCAGTTTCGAAATTGGACAGGGGAACACTGAAGCTTTCTTT. This encodes CASSFEIGQGNTEAFF. The complete variable domain, with remaining parts taken from reference TRBV7-2 and TRBJ1-1, reads GAGVSQSPSNKVTEKGKDVELRCDPISGHTALYWYRQSLGQGLEFLIYFQGNSAPDKSGLPSDRFSAERTGGSVSTLTIQRTQQEDSAVYLCASSFEIGQGNTEAFFGQGTRLTVV.

This clone was found once. The V and J genes are TRBV5-8 and TRBJ2-1; D is unclear. The V and J ends lost 3 bases and 6 bases respectively, with 7 bases between them. The CDR3 spans 12 residues. The germline V gene has CDR1 SGHTS and CDR2 YDEGEE. The CDR3 bases are TGTGCCAGCAGCTCTCCTAGCAATGAGCAGTTCTTC. Amino acid sequence: CASSSPSNEQFF.

The gene calls are TRBV7-9 and TRBJ2-2; D is perhaps TRBD1 (6 bases). This CDR3 has 11 amino acids. The V gene lost 6 bases and the J gene lost 12 bases, with 11 bases spanning the gap. Germline CDR1 reads SEHNR; CDR2 reads FQNEAQ (reference sequence). The CDR3 DNA sequence: TGTGCCAGCAGTCCAGACAGGAAGCTGTTTTTT. It translates to CASSPDRKLFF.

The chain links TRBV21-1 to TRBJ2-3; the listed D gene, TRBD2, was not tested against the DNA. TRBV21-1 counts as a pseudogene. The CDR3 is 17 amino acids. CDR3 sequence (DNA): TGTGCCAGCAGCAAAGGATGCCCCCTAGCACCTACAGATACGCAGTATTTT. Protein product: CASSKGCPLAPTDTQYF.

The chain combines TRBV2 with TRBJ1-1, with D tentatively TRBD1 (5 bases). This CDR3 spans 14 amino acids. From germline, CDR1 is SNHLY and CDR2 FYNNEI. Deletions cut 6 bases from V and 2 bases from J, with 13 bases between. For the CDR3, the DNA is TGTGCCAGCAGGCTCAGGGTTTTAAACACTGAAGCTTTCTTT. It encodes CASRLRVLNTEAFF.

J is TRBJ2-7 and V is TRBV27; possibly TRBD2 for D (5 bases). The germline CDR1 and CDR2 sequences are MNHEY and SMNVEV (reference sequence). The CDR3 is 14 residues long. Trimming took off 2 bases at V and 3 bases at J, with 11 bases between the two ends. The CDR3 here is CASSLTSFLYEQYF. CDR3 DNA sequence: TGTGCCAGCAGTTTAACTAGTTTTCTCTACGAGCAGTACTTC.

V and J are TRBV25-1 and TRBJ2-6; 8 nucleotides align to TRBD1. CDR1 is MGHDK, CDR2 SYGVNS, per germline. The length of the CDR3 is 17 residues. Germline trimming cut 2 bases from V and 1 base from J; bases unmatched to any gene: 4. The chain's CDR3 is CASSEDRTGSGANVLTF. CDR3 nucleotides: TGTGCCAGCAGTGAAGATAGGACAGGGTCTGGGGCCAACGTCCTGACTTTC.

This clone was picked up a small number of times. V and J are TRBV27 and TRBJ1-5, with 8 bases matching TRBD1. Trimming removed 2 bases from V and 6 bases from J; junction bases left unmatched: 3. The CDR3 totals 14 residues. CDR1 is MNHEY and CDR2 is SMNVEV in the germline V gene (reference sequence). CDR3 nucleotides: TGTGCCAGCAGTTTACAGGGGGCAGGTCAGCCCCAGCATTTT. This translates into CASSLQGAGQPQHF.

V is TRBV4-2 and J is TRBJ2-7, with TRBD2 matching over 7 bases. CDR1 and CDR2 (germline): LGHNA, YNFKEQ. V was pared by 0 bases and J by 6 bases, with 11 bases of the junction left unmatched. The CDR3 is made up of 16 amino acids. The CDR3 coding sequence is TGTGCCAGCAGCCAAGATTTCGCGGGCAGGGAGGGCGAGCAGTACTTC. As protein: CASSQDFAGREGEQYF.

V usage is TRBV19 and J usage is TRBJ2-3, with D perhaps matching TRBD1 (6 bases). Germline assignment: CDR1 LNHDA and CDR2 SQIVND (reference sequence). The CDR3 is 15 residues long. Trimming took 10 bases from V and 2 from J, leaving 19 bases between them. The CDR3 DNA follows: TGTGCCACTGACCCCTCCAGGGGAACCACAGATACGCAGTATTTT. This encodes CATDPSRGTTDTQYF.

This sequence joins TRBV18 and TRBJ2-2; weak D call: TRBD2 (5 bases). CDR1 and CDR2 (germline): KGHSH, LQKENI. The CDR3 contains 17 residues. Deletions cut 5 bases from V and 7 bases from J, with 23 bases between. Here the CDR3 reads CASSSGLSGVRGGELFF. The CDR3 DNA reads as TGTGCCAGCTCATCAGGACTGTCAGGTGTGCGTGGCGGGGAGCTGTTTTTT.

The chain links TRBV10-2 to TRBJ1-2, with D uncertain. V was pared by 5 bases and J by 6 bases, with 7 bases between. Germline V gene lookup returns CDR1 WSHSY and CDR2 SAAADI. The CDR3 length is 11 residues. This CDR3 reads CASSSTDGYTF. The CDR3 region has the DNA TGCGCCAGCAGTTCTACAGATGGCTACACCTTC.

This clone was detected only a few times. The CDR3 DNA sequence: TGCGCCAGCAGCTTGTCCCAGGGGAATAATGAAAAACTGTTTTTT. It specifies CASSLSQGNNEKLFF. This chain uses TRBV5-1 with TRBJ1-4; D possibly corresponds to TRBD1 (6 bases). The CDR3 is 15 amino acids. Trimming took 1 base from V and 4 from J, leaving 11 bases between them. Germline V lookup: CDR1 SGHRS, CDR2 YFSETQ.

The rearrangement links TRBV7-9 to TRBJ2-7, with D unclear. Germline loops: CDR1 SEHNR, CDR2 FQNEAQ (reference sequence). This CDR3 contains 12 residues. The germline V and J ends were trimmed by 5 bases and 5 bases, with 10 bases remaining between them. In DNA, the CDR3 is TGTGCCAGCAGCCTCCTTTGGCACGAGCAGTACTTC. Translated: CASSLLWHEQYF.

The chain carries TRBV30 and TRBJ2-1, with 7 positions matching TRBD2. The CDR3 covers 15 residues. Germline V gene lookup returns CDR1 GTSNPN and CDR2 SVGIG (reference sequence). V shed 4 bases and J 5 bases; nucleotides not matched to a gene: 11. CDR3 coding DNA: TGTGCCTGGATGGTGGGCGGACTAGTCCACAATGAGCAGTTCTTC. This gives the protein CAWMVGGLVHNEQFF.

J is TRBJ1-3 and V is TRBV28; tentatively, D is TRBD1 (6 bases). Germline V gene data show CDR1 as MDHEN and CDR2 as SYDVKM. V was trimmed by 4 bases and J by 4 bases, leaving 17 bases between them. CDR3 length: 16 amino acids. As DNA, the CDR3 is TGTGCCAGCAGTTCCGGGGCCAGGGGTTGGGGAAACACCATATATTTT. Protein sequence: CASSSGARGWGNTIYF.

The chain employs TRBV18 and TRBJ2-2; D may be TRBD1 (5 bases). Germline CDR1 and CDR2: KGHSH and LQKENI. V dropped 1 base and J dropped 0 bases, with 12 bases sitting between them. CDR3 length: 17 residues. For the CDR3, the DNA is TGTGCCAGCTCACCACTGACAGCCCAAACGAACACCGGGGAGCTGTTTTTT. Translating gives CASSPLTAQTNTGELFF.

CDR3 sequence (DNA): TGCGCCAGCAGCCAAGAAGAAGGGGCGGGCACAGATACGCAGTATTTT. The encoded protein is CASSQEEGAGTDTQYF. The V gene is TRBV4-1, the J gene TRBJ2-3; tentatively, D is TRBD1 (5 bases). This CDR3 contains 16 residues. CDR1 and CDR2 (germline): MGHRA, YSYEKL. V was clipped by 0 bases and J by 1 base, with 11 bases between them.

This rearrangement joins TRBV7-2 to TRBJ2-2; D gene uncertain. V was shortened by 0 bases and J by 1 base, with 9 bases between the two germline ends. Germline assignment: CDR1 SGHTA and CDR2 FQGNSA. The CDR3 runs to 16 residues. The CDR3: CASSLAPVRNTGELFF. The CDR3 region has the DNA TGTGCCAGCAGCTTAGCCCCGGTCCGGAACACCGGGGAGCTGTTTTTT.

This CDR3 reads CAIRDGQGGEKLFF. In DNA, the CDR3 is TGTGCCATCAGGGATGGACAGGGTGGTGAAAAACTGTTTTTT. The rearrangement links TRBV10-3 to TRBJ1-4, with 8 positions matching TRBD1. V dropped 6 bases and J dropped 7; count of bases not matched to a gene: 7. The length of the CDR3 is 14 residues. Germline lookup yields CDR1 ENHRY and CDR2 SYGVKD.

The chain links TRBV6-5 to TRBJ1-2; maybe TRBD1 (6 bases). With 3 bases removed from V and 8 bases from J, the gap between germline ends came to 19 bases. Germline V gene data show CDR1 as MNHEY and CDR2 as SVGAGI. There are 15 residues in the CDR3. CDR3 in amino acids: CASSYGALAGEGYTF. As DNA, the CDR3 is TGTGCCAGCAGTTATGGGGCACTGGCAGGGGAAGGCTACACCTTC.

This clone was observed a handful of times. The CDR3 nucleotides read TGCGCCAGCAGTGAAGGCAGGGTAATGAACACTGAAGCTTTCTTT. The encoded protein is CASSEGRVMNTEAFF. J is TRBJ1-1 and V is TRBV10-1; tentative D call: TRBD1 (5 bases). The ends were cut back, 3 bases at V and 0 bases at J, with 11 bases in the middle. There are 15 residues in the CDR3. In germline, CDR1 is WNHNN, CDR2 SYGVQD (reference sequence).

The chain is built from TRBV18 and TRBJ1-4; 8 positions agree with TRBD1. The V gene end was trimmed by 6 bases and the J gene end by 7 bases; junction bases not matched to a gene: 7. Germline V gene lookup returns CDR1 KGHSH and CDR2 LQKENI. The CDR3 covers 14 residues. CDR3 region: CASSLGQGAEKLFF. In DNA form, the CDR3 reads TGTGCCAGCTCCCTTGGACAGGGAGCTGAAAAACTGTTTTTT. Variable domain in full (rest from reference TRBV18 and TRBJ1-4): NAGVMQNPRHLVRRRGQEARLRCSPMKGHSHVYWYRQLPEEGLKFMVYLQKENIIDESGMPKERFSAEFPKEGPSILRIQQVVRGDSAAYFCASSLGQGAEKLFFGSGTQLSVL.

The gene calls are TRBV5-4 and TRBJ1-1, with D possibly being TRBD1 (5 bases). CDR1 is SGHNT, CDR2 YYREEE, per germline (reference sequence). Deletions cut 2 bases from V and 1 base from J, with 18 bases between. The length of the CDR3 is 17 residues. CDR3 DNA sequence: TGTGCCAGCAGCTTAGTGGGTCGTAGGGGCAGGAACACTGAAGCTTTCTTT. Its protein product is CASSLVGRRGRNTEAFF.

In its sample, this clone was seen a few times. This chain joins TRBV19 and TRBJ1-2, with D perhaps matching TRBD1 (5 bases). The ends were cut back, 3 bases at V and 8 bases at J, with 10 bases in the middle. Germline values: CDR1 LNHDA, CDR2 SQIVND (reference sequence). CDR3 size: 12 residues. CDR3 sequence: CASSIGAEGYTF. CDR3 coding DNA: TGTGCCAGTAGTATTGGGGCAGAAGGCTACACCTTC.

The chain uses TRBV28 and TRBJ2-7; 9 nucleotides match TRBD1. Germline V lookup: CDR1 MDHEN, CDR2 SYDVKM. V lost 0 bases, J lost 3 bases, and 12 bases stayed unmatched. This CDR3 has 18 residues. The CDR3 here is CASSLWKGTGTALYEQYF. The DNA for the CDR3 is TGTGCCAGCAGTTTATGGAAGGGGACAGGGACGGCCCTCTACGAGCAGTACTTC.

This chain joins TRBV6-1 and TRBJ2-1; D perhaps matches TRBD1 (5 bases). The CDR3 has 13 residues. V shed 6 bases and J shed 9 bases, with 15 bases lying between them. The germline CDR1 and CDR2 sequences are MNHNS and SASEGT. CDR3: CASRAQGRVEQFF. The CDR3 DNA sequence: TGTGCCAGCAGAGCCCAGGGCAGAGTTGAGCAGTTCTTC.

This clone has a single count. The CDR3 bases are TGCGCCAGCAGCTTGAGCCAGGGGTACGAGCAGTACTTC. It is translated as CASSLSQGYEQYF. The rearrangement joins TRBV5-1 to TRBJ2-5; D might be TRBD1 (6 bases). The closer fit of TRBJ2-7 to the DNA end suggests the J call may be wrong. CDR1 and CDR2 from the germline V gene are SGHRS and YFSETQ. The CDR3 has 13 residues.